These 22 T cell receptor beta chains were sequenced from one sample in a study of human T cells and chemical hapten exposure (dated by TCRdb to 2020 to 2022). Library method: RACE. Sequenced on a NextSeq 500. Clones were called with MiXCR by TCRdb after fastp trimmed the public reads at Q25, and only in-frame beta chains were retained. Each CDR3 protein gets just one entry, which takes the most common genes and DNA from the rows behind it. The sample profile shows about 140,000 distinct CDR3 sequences; 12% of them were found once. The ten largest account for 1.3% to 1.5% of the sample. The time point label for this specimen denotes: patch test 2, 6 weeks after DPC sensitization. The label giving this sample's treatment or condition can be read as: therapeutic diphenylcyclopropenone sensitization with weekly scalp DPC. Material: whole blood, obtained in connection with sensitization to the hapten diphenylcyclopropenone (DPC). The source of these receptors is a woman aged 50 to 60 with alopecia areata. Some clones in this sample may be carry-over from other donors' samples.

Here the CDR3 reads CSVGHSGNTIYF. The CDR3 bases are TGCAGCGTTGGCCACTCTGGAAACACCATATATTTT. V and J are TRBV29-1 and TRBJ1-3, with D uncertain. CDR3 length equals 12 residues. Trimming removed 4 bases from V and 0 bases from J, with 4 bases in between. Per germline, CDR1 SQVTM and CDR2 ANQGSEA. The full variable domain, completed using reference TRBV29-1 and TRBJ1-3, is SAVISQKPSRDICQRGTSLTIQCQVDSQVTMMFWYRQQPGQSLTLIATANQGSEATYESGFVIDKFPISRPNLTFSTLTVSNMSPEDSSIYLCSVGHSGNTIYFGEGSWLTVV.

This clonotype was picked up a small number of times. In DNA form, the CDR3 reads TGTGCCAGCAGTTCGACGGGACTAGCCTACGAGACCCAGTACTTC. Translating gives CASSSTGLAYETQYF. The chain couples TRBV27 to TRBJ2-5, with 9 bases fitting TRBD2. V was clipped by 4 bases and J by 5 bases; unmatched bases: 8. CDR1 MNHEY and CDR2 SMNVEV come from the germline V gene (reference sequence). CDR3 length: 15 residues.

The gene calls are TRBV29-1 and TRBJ2-3, with D maybe TRBD2 (6 bases). Germline V lookup: CDR1 SQVTM, CDR2 ANQGSEA. Trimming removed 6 bases at V and 5 bases at J, with 15 bases between. The CDR3 runs to 13 residues. CDR3: CSVAGSARDTQYF. CDR3 bases: TGCAGCGTGGCGGGATCGGCCCGAGATACGCAGTATTTT.

This clonotype was counted ten times or more. V is TRBV6-6 and J is TRBJ1-3; 7 nucleotides line up with TRBD1. The trim removed 5 bases at V and 1 base at J, leaving 11 bases unmatched. The germline CDR1 and CDR2 sequences are MNHNY and SVGAGI (reference sequence). This CDR3 has 17 residues. CDR3 amino acids: CASSRDLRGGSGNTIYF. CDR3 nucleotide sequence: TGTGCCAGCAGTAGAGACCTCAGGGGGGGGTCTGGAAACACCATATATTTT.

This chain uses TRBV20-1 with TRBJ1-2; D not certain. The CDR3 is 9 residues long. Germline CDR1 is DFQATT and CDR2 is SNEGSKA (reference sequence). V lost 3 bases to trimming and J lost 6 bases, with 2 bases between them. In nucleotides, the CDR3 is TGCAGTGCTAGCCATGGCTACACCTTC. Its translation is CSASHGYTF.

The chain employs TRBV20-1 and TRBJ2-6, with a weak D call TRBD1 (6 bases). The CDR3 is 14 amino acids. V gave up 3 bases and J gave up 4 bases, with 10 bases separating them. In germline, CDR1 is DFQATT, CDR2 SNEGSKA (reference sequence). The DNA for the CDR3 is TGCAGTGCTAGTGGGGGCCGGGGGGCCAACGTCCTGACTTTC. Encoded protein: CSASGGRGANVLTF.

In this sample, this clonotype turned up a few times. V is TRBV28 and J is TRBJ2-1; D not resolved. This CDR3 is 12 amino acids long. Trimming left V 2 bases short and J 10 bases short, with 9 bases between. The germline V gene has CDR1 MDHEN and CDR2 SYDVKM. CDR3 sequence reads: CASSLKKNEQFF. The CDR3 DNA reads TGTGCCAGCAGTTTAAAAAAGAACGAGCAGTTCTTC.

This clonotype showed up just a few times. This chain links TRBV7-2 with TRBJ2-5; TRBD2 agrees at 13 bases. This CDR3 comprises 16 residues. V lost 5 bases and J lost 1; bases outside the gene matches: 4. CDR1 and CDR2 from the germline V gene are SGHTA and FQGNSA. The CDR3 sequence: CASSPRLAGGQETQYF. The CDR3 coding sequence is TGTGCCAGCAGCCCCCGACTAGCGGGAGGCCAAGAGACCCAGTACTTC.

This clonotype appeared a few times. The chain carries TRBV18 and TRBJ2-3; D may be TRBD2 (6 bases). The CDR3 runs 14 residues. Germline V gene sequence: CDR1 KGHSH, CDR2 LQKENI. V lost 1 base, J lost 1 base, and 6 bases lay in between. The CDR3 reads CASSPREGTDTQYF. CDR3 nucleotide sequence: TGTGCCAGCTCACCACGGGAGGGCACAGATACGCAGTATTTT. Looking up the rest from reference TRBV18 and TRBJ2-3 gives the full variable domain: NAGVMQNPRHLVRRRGQEARLRCSPMKGHSHVYWYRQLPEEGLKFMVYLQKENIIDESGMPKERFSAEFPKEGPSILRIQQVVRGDSAAYFCASSPREGTDTQYFGPGTRLTVL.

This clonotype was seen at least ten times. The chain employs TRBV7-2 and TRBJ2-7; no reliable D call. Germline assignment: CDR1 SGHTA and CDR2 FQGNSA. Trimming removed 5 bases from V and 3 bases from J, with 14 bases in between. This CDR3 contains 14 residues. CDR3 loop: CASSPWPGNYEQYF. CDR3 in DNA: TGTGCCAGCAGCCCTTGGCCGGGCAACTACGAGCAGTACTTC.

This clonotype was counted a few times. The chain joins TRBV7-3 to TRBJ2-5; D gene uncertain. The ends were cut back, 4 bases at V and 5 bases at J, with 11 bases in the middle. The CDR3 is 13 residues long. Germline V gives CDR1 SGHTA, CDR2 FQGTGA. Written as DNA, the CDR3 is TGTGCCAGCAGCTCTCGCTACGGGGAGACCCAGTACTTC. It codes for CASSSRYGETQYF.

This clonotype came up a few times. The chain couples TRBV19 to TRBJ2-1; tentatively, D is TRBD2 (5 bases). Germline CDR1 reads LNHDA; CDR2 reads SQIVND (reference sequence). Trimming shortened V by 1 base and J by 7 bases, and 17 bases separated the two germline ends. This CDR3 contains 16 residues. Here the CDR3 reads CASSIGERFGGNEQFF. Written as DNA, the CDR3 is TGTGCCAGTAGTATAGGTGAAAGGTTCGGAGGAAATGAGCAGTTCTTC.

This clonotype occurred a few times. The chain is built from TRBV6-5 and TRBJ1-1; 8 nucleotides match TRBD1. Trimming took 7 bases from V and 5 from J; bases not matched to a gene: 9. The CDR3 has 14 residues. The germline gives CDR1 MNHEY, CDR2 SVGAGI. CDR3: CASKYGQGGTEAFF. In DNA form, the CDR3 reads TGTGCCAGCAAGTACGGACAGGGAGGAACTGAAGCTTTCTTT.

This chain joins TRBV5-1 and TRBJ2-7; 10 nucleotides match TRBD2. V was clipped by 7 bases and J by 4 bases; unmatched bases: 14. This CDR3 spans 16 amino acids. Germline values: CDR1 SGHRS, CDR2 YFSETQ. This CDR3 is CASHRGASGSRYEQYF. CDR3 coding DNA: TGCGCCAGCCACAGGGGGGCTAGCGGGAGTCGTTACGAGCAGTACTTC.

This clonotype was detected a few times. The chain combines TRBV7-9 with TRBJ1-2; D is possibly TRBD1 (5 bases). V shed 1 base and J shed 8 bases, with 11 bases lying between them. The CDR3 totals 13 residues. Germline values: CDR1 SEHNR, CDR2 FQNEAQ (reference sequence). The DNA for the CDR3 is TGTGCCAGCAGCTTAGTAGGGGTAGAGGGCTACACCTTC. Translating gives CASSLVGVEGYTF.

The sample holds a few counts of this clonotype. V and J are TRBV6-2 or TRBV6-3 and TRBJ2-3; perhaps TRBD1 as D (6 bases). The CDR3 has 13 amino acids. V lost 2 bases and J 8 bases, leaving 11 bases between the germline ends. The V gene's germline CDR1 is MNHEY and CDR2 SVGEGT. The DNA of the CDR3 is TGTGCCAGCAGTTACGTCAGGGGTGGTACGCAGTATTTT. This gives the protein CASSYVRGGTQYF.

This clonotype was observed a handful of times. The chain combines TRBV5-4 with TRBJ2-1; 8 bases fit TRBD2. Germline CDR1 is SGHNT and CDR2 is YYREEE (reference sequence). V gave up 2 bases and J gave up 3 bases; unmatched junction bases: 4. The CDR3 runs 15 residues. The CDR3 nucleotides read TGTGCCAGCAGCTTCGGGACTAGGAGCTACAATGAGCAGTTCTTC. It specifies CASSFGTRSYNEQFF.

This chain links TRBV4-2 with TRBJ2-1; D may be TRBD1 or TRBD2 (5 bases each). CDR3 length: 17 amino acids. Germline V lookup: CDR1 LGHNA, CDR2 YNFKEQ. Trimming stripped 4 bases from V and 7 bases from J, with 23 bases between. The CDR3 loop reads CASSPAAGAVSGNEQFF. For the CDR3, the DNA is TGTGCCAGCAGCCCAGCCGCCGGGGCTGTCTCTGGGAATGAGCAGTTCTTC.

This clonotype was counted a few times. J is TRBJ1-1 and V is TRBV20-1; tentatively, D is TRBD1 (6 bases). The ends were cut back, 6 bases at V and 0 bases at J, with 11 bases in the middle. The CDR3 runs to 13 residues. Looked up from germline, CDR1 is DFQATT and CDR2 is SNEGSKA (reference sequence). The CDR3 DNA reads TGCAGTGCGGAGGACAGATTGAACACTGAAGCTTTCTTT. Translating it yields CSAEDRLNTEAFF.

The CDR3 DNA follows: TGTGCCAGCAGTTACACCGGGATAAACACAGATACGCAGTATTTT. This codes for CASSYTGINTDTQYF. The chain is built from TRBV6-2 or TRBV6-3 and TRBJ2-3, with a weak D call TRBD2 (5 bases). Germline CDR1 and CDR2: MNHEY and SVGEGT. The CDR3 totals 15 residues. Trimming stripped 2 bases from V and 2 bases from J, with 11 bases between.

The V gene is TRBV12-3 or TRBV12-4, the J gene TRBJ1-4; 8 positions match TRBD1. After removal of 1 base from V and 7 bases from J, the junction contained 5 bases not matched to a gene. The CDR3 contains 15 residues. The CDR3 protein is CASSLVGTGGEKLFF. CDR3 bases: TGTGCCAGCAGTTTAGTCGGGACAGGTGGTGAAAAACTGTTTTTT.

This clonotype was observed many times. V usage is TRBV9 and J usage is TRBJ1-6; TRBD1 aligns across 9 bases. CDR1 and CDR2 (germline): SGDLS, YYNGEE. This CDR3 is built from 17 residues. J was trimmed by 7 bases and V by 3 bases; bases with no gene match: 11. The CDR3 DNA reads TGTGCCAGCAGCGCCTACAGGGGGCGAAGTGAGAATTCACCCCTCCACTTT. Translated, it gives CASSAYRGRSENSPLHF.